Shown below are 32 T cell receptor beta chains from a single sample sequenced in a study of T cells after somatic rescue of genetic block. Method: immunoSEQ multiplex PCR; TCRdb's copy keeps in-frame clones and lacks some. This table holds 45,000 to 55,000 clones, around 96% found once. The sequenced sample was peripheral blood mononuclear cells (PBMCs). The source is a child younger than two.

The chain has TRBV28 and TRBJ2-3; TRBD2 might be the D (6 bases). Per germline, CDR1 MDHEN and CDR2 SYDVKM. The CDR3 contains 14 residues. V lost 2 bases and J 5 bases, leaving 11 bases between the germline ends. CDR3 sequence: CASSLAQGGDTQYF. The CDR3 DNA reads TGTGCCAGCAGTTTAGCGCAGGGAGGAGATACGCAGTATTTT.

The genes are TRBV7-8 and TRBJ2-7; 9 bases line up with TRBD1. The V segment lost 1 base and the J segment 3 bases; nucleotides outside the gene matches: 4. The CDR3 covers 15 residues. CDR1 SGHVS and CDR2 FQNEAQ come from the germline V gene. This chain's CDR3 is CASSLVDRGIYEQYF. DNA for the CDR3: TGTGCCAGCAGCTTAGTGGACAGGGGTATCTACGAGCAGTACTTC.

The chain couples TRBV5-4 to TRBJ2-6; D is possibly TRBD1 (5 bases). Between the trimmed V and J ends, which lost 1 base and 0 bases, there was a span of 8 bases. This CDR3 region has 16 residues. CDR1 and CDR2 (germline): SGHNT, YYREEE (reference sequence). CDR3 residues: CASSLKGYSGANVLTF. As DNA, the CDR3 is TGTGCCAGCAGCTTGAAGGGGTACTCTGGGGCCAACGTCCTGACTTTC.

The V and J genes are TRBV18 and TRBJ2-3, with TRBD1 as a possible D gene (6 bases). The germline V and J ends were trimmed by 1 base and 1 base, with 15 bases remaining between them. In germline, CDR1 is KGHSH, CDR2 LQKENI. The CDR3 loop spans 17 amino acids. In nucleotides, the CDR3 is TGTGCCAGCTCACCACTAGGGGGAGTCAGGGGCACAGATACGCAGTATTTT. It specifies CASSPLGGVRGTDTQYF.

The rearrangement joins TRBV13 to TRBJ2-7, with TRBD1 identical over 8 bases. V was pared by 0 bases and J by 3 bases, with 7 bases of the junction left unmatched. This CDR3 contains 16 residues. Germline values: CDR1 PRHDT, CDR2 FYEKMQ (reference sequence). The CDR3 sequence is CASSLGLGQARYEQYF. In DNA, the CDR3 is TGTGCCAGCAGCTTAGGGCTGGGACAGGCTCGCTACGAGCAGTACTTC. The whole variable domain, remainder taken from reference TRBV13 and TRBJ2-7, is AAGVIQSPRHLIKEKRETATLKCYPIPRHDTVYWYQQGPGQDPQFLISFYEKMQSDKGSIPDRFSAQQFSDYHSELNMSSLELGDSALYFCASSLGLGQARYEQYFGPGTRLTVT.

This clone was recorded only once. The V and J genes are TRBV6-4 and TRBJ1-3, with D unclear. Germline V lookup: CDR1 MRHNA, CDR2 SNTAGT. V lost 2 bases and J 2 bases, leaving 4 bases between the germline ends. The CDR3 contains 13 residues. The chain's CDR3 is CASSDPPGNTIYF. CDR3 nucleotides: TGTGCCAGCAGTGACCCACCTGGAAACACCATATATTTT.

The CDR3 DNA is TGTGCCAGTAGTCCGGATTACAATGAGCAGTTCTTC. This encodes CASSPDYNEQFF. J is TRBJ2-1 and V is TRBV19; D remains ambiguous. The V gene's germline CDR1 is LNHDA and CDR2 SQIVND (reference sequence). The CDR3 totals 12 residues. The V end was cut by 5 bases, the J end by 4 bases, with 6 bases between. Full variable domain (remainder filled in from reference TRBV19 and TRBJ2-1): DGGITQSPKYLFRKEGQNVTLSCEQNLNHDAMYWYRQDPGQGLRLIYYSQIVNDFQKGDIAEGYSVSREKKESFPLTVTSAQKNPTAFYLCASSPDYNEQFFGPGTRLTVL.

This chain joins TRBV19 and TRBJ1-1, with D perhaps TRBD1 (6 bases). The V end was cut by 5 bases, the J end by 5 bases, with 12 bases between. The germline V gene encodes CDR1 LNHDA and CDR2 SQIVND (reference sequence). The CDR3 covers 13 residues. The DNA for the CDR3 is TGTGCCAGTAGTTCAGGGGAGGGGACTGAAGCTTTCTTT. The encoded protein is CASSSGEGTEAFF.

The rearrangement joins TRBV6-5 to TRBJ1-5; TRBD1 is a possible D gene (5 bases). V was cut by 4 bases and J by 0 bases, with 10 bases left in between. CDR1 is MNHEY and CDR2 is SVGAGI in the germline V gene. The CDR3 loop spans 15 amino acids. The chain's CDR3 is CASSSATDSNQPQHF. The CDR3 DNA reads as TGTGCCAGCAGTTCGGCGACAGATAGCAATCAGCCCCAGCATTTT.

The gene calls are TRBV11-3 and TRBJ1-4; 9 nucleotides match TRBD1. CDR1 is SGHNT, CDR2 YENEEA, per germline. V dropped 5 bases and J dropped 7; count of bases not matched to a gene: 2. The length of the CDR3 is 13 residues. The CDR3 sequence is CASSRDRVEKLFF. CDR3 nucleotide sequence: TGTGCCAGCAGCCGGGACAGGGTTGAAAAACTGTTTTTT.

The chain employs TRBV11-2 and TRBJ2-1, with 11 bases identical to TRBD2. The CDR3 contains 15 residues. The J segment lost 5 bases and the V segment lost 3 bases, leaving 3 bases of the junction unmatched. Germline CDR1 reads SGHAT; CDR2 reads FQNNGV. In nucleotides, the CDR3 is TGTGCCAGCAGCTTTACTAGCGGGAGAAACAATGAGCAGTTCTTC. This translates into CASSFTSGRNNEQFF.

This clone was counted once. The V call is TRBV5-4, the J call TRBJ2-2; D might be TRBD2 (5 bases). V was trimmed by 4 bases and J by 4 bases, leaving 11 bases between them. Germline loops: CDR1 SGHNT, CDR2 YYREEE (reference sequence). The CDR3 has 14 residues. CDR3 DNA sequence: TGTGCCAGCAGCCCTTATGGAGGCACCGGGGAGCTGTTTTTT. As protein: CASSPYGGTGELFF.

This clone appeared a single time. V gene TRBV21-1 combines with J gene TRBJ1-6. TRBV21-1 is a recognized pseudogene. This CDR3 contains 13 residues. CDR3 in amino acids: CASSKRWDSPLHF. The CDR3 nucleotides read TGTGCCAGCAGCAAACGGTGGGATTCACCCCTCCACTTT.

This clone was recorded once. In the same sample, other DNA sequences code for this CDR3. The DNA of the CDR3 is TGTGCCAGCAGTTTAGGCAATCAGCCCCAGCATTTT. This gives the protein CASSLGNQPQHF. The rearrangement links TRBV28 to TRBJ1-5; D is undetermined. Germline assignment: CDR1 MDHEN and CDR2 SYDVKM. There are 12 residues in the CDR3. Trimming stripped 2 bases from V and 2 bases from J, with 1 base between.

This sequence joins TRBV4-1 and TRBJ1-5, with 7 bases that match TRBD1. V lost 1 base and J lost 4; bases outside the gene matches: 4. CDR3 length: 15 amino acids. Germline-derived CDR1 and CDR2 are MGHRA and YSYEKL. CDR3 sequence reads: CASSQVIQGNQPQHF. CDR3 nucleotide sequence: TGCGCCAGCAGCCAAGTAATACAGGGGAATCAGCCCCAGCATTTT.

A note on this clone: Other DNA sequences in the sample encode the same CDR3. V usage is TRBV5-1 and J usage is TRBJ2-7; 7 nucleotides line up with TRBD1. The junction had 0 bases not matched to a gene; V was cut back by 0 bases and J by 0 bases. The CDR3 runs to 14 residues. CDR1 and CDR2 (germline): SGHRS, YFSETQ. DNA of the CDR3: TGCGCCAGCAGCTTGGCAGGGGGCTCCTACGAGCAGTACTTC. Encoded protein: CASSLAGGSYEQYF.

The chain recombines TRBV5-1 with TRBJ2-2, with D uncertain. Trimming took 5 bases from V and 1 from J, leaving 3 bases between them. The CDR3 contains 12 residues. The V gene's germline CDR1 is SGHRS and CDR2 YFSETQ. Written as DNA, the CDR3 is TGCGCCAGCAGGCAGAACACCGGGGAGCTGTTTTTT. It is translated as CASRQNTGELFF. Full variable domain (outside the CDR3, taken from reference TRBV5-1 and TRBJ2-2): KAGVTQTPRYLIKTRGQQVTLSCSPISGHRSVSWYQQTPGQGLQFLFEYFSETQRNKGNFPGRFSGRQFSNSRSEMNVSTLELGDSALYLCASRQNTGELFFGEGSRLTVL.

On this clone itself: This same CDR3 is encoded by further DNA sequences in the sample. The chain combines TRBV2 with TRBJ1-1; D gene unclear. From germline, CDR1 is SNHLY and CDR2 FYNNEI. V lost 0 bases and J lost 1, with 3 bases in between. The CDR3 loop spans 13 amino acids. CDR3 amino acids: CASSEAGNTEAFF. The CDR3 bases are TGTGCCAGCAGTGAAGCGGGGAACACTGAAGCTTTCTTT.

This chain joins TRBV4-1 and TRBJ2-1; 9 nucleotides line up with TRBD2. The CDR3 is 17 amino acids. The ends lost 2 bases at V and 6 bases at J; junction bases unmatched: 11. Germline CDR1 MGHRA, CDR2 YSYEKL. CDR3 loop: CASSQNPSGRPGNEQFF. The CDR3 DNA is TGCGCCAGCAGCCAAAATCCAAGCGGGAGGCCCGGCAATGAGCAGTTCTTC.

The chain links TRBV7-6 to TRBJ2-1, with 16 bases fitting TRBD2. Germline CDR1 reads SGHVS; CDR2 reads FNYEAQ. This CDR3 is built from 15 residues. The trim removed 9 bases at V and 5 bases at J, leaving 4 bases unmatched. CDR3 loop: CASGTSGRGNNEQFF. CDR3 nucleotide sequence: TGTGCCAGTGGGACTAGCGGGAGGGGAAACAATGAGCAGTTCTTC.

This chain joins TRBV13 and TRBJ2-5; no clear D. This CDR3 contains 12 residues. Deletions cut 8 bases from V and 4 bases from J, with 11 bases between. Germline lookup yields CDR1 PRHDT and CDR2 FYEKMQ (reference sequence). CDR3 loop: CASGRLGETQYF. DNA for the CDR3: TGTGCCAGCGGCCGGCTTGGAGAGACCCAGTACTTC.

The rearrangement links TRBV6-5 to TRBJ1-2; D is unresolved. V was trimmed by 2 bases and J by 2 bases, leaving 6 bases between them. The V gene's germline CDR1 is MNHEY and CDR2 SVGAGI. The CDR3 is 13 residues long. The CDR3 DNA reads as TGTGCCAGCAGTTACGACATAAACTATGGCTACACCTTC. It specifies CASSYDINYGYTF.

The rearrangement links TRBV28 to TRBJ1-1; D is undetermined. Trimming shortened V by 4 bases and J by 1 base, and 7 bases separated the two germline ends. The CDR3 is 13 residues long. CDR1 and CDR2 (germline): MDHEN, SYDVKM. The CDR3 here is CASSSQANTEAFF. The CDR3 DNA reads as TGTGCCAGCAGTTCTCAGGCGAACACTGAAGCTTTCTTT.

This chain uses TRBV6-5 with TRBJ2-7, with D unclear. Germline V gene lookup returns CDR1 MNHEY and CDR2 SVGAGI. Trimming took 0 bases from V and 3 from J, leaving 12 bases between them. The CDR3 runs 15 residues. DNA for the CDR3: TGTGCCAGCAGTTACTCGTCGAGACTCCGCTACGAGCAGTACTTC. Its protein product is CASSYSSRLRYEQYF.

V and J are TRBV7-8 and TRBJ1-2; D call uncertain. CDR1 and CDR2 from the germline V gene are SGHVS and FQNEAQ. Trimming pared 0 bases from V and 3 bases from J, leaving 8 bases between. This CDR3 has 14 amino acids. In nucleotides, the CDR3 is TGTGCCAGCAGCTTAGCGAGGATCGACTATGGCTACACCTTC. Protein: CASSLARIDYGYTF.

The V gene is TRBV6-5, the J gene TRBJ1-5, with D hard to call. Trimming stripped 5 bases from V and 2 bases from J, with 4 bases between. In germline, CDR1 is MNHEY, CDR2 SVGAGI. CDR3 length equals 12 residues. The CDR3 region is CASSEGNQPQHF. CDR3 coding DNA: TGTGCCAGCAGTGAGGGCAATCAGCCCCAGCATTTT.

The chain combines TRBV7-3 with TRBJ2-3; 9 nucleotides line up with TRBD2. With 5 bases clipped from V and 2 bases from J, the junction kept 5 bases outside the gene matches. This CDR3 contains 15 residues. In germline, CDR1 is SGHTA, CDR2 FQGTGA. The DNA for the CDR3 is TGTGCCAGCAGCCCGTTAGCGGGAGCCACAGATACGCAGTATTTT. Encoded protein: CASSPLAGATDTQYF.

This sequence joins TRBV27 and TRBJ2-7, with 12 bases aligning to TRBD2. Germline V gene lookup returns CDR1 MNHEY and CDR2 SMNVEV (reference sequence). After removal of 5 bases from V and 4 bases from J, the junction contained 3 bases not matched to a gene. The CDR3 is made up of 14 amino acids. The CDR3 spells CASSPTSGGYEQYF. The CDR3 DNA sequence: TGTGCCAGCAGTCCTACTAGCGGGGGGTACGAGCAGTACTTC.

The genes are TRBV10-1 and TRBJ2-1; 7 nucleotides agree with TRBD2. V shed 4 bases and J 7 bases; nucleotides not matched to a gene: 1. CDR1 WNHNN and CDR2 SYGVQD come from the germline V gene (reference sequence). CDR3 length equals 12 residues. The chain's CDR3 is CASSGGLNEQFF. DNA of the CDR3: TGCGCCAGCAGTGGGGGACTAAATGAGCAGTTCTTC.

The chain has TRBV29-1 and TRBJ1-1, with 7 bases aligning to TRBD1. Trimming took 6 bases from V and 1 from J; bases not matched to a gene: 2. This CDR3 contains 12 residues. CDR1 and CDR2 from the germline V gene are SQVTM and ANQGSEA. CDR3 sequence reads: CSVRTGNTEAFF. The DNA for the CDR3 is TGCAGCGTCAGGACAGGGAACACTGAAGCTTTCTTT.

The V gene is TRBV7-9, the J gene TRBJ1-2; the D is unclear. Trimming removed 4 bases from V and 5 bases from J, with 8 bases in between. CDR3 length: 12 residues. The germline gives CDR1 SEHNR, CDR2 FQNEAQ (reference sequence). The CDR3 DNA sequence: TGTGCCAGCAGCTCCCCGGCTTATGGCTACACCTTC. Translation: CASSSPAYGYTF. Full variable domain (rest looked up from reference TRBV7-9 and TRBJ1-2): DTGVSQNPRHKITKRGQNVTFRCDPISEHNRLYWYRQTLGQGPEFLTYFQNEAQLEKSRLLSDRFSAERPKGSFSTLEIQRTEQGDSAMYLCASSSPAYGYTFGSGTRLTVV.

CDR3 residues: CASSLRGTGHEQYF. The CDR3 nucleotides read TGTGCCAGCAGCTTAAGGGGGACAGGGCACGAGCAGTACTTC. This sequence joins TRBV11-3 and TRBJ2-7; 9 positions match TRBD1. Germline V gives CDR1 SGHNT, CDR2 YENEEA. The CDR3 has 14 residues. Trimming removed 2 bases from V and 5 bases from J; junction bases left unmatched: 4.